The next 3 T cell receptor beta chains were all read from a single sample in a study of T cell responses to AZD1222 COVID-19 vaccine. Method: immunoSEQ multiplex PCR; TCRdb's copy keeps in-frame clones and lacks some. The table includes around 100,000 clones, about 90% detected once. Source: peripheral blood, taken 28 days after the second AZD1222 dose. The receptor source for this set is an adult who received the AZD1222 COVID-19 vaccine.

This clone was recorded many times. The gene calls are TRBV6-2 or TRBV6-3 and TRBJ1-1; 9 bases are shared with TRBD1. CDR3 length: 16 residues. Germline V CDR1 and CDR2: MNHEY, SVGEGT. Germline trimming cut 5 bases from V and 3 bases from J; bases unmatched to any gene: 10. The CDR3 DNA follows: TGTGCCAGCAGTGATTCCCGGGACAGGGTATACACTGAAGCTTTCTTT. Its protein is CASSDSRDRVYTEAFF.

This chain joins TRBV18 and TRBJ2-1; D ambiguous. Germline loops: CDR1 KGHSH, CDR2 LQKENI. V lost 2 bases to trimming and J lost 7 bases, with 15 bases between them. The CDR3 runs 15 residues. The CDR3 DNA follows: TGTGCCAGCTCACCAGCCGCCGACCTTTTTAATGAGCAGTTCTTC. This codes for CASSPAADLFNEQFF.

J is TRBJ1-1 and V is TRBV6-5; D may be TRBD1 (6 bases). The germline gives CDR1 MNHEY, CDR2 SVGAGI. With 0 bases removed from V and 6 bases from J, the gap between germline ends came to 11 bases. The CDR3 has 14 amino acids. The CDR3 nucleotides read TGTGCCAGCAGTTACTCGGCCCAGGGGTCTGAAGCTTTCTTT. Protein: CASSYSAQGSEAFF.